This T cell receptor (beta chain) was profiled in a study of cytomegalovirus exposure and HLA in healthy donors. Overall study: It was reported in a later analysis that the same platform had been used for the roughly 130 validation repertoires as for the approximately 700 first-cohort repertoires. General study points: Under in vitro conditions, a few CMV-associated chains were confirmed as specific for CMV antigens. Many donors carried some public TCRs, although rarity characterized most TCR sequences. Published work reported that the classifier diagnosed cytomegalovirus status with high specificity and sensitivity.

As to this clone: Antigen unknown.

Clones were read by immunoSEQ multiplex PCR, and TCRdb kept only the in-frame ones, dropping some. The sample has 200,000 to 250,000 clones, around 86% seen once. Germline CDR1 SNHLY, CDR2 FYNNEI. The CDR3 sequence is 14 residues long. Trimming pared 2 bases from V and 0 bases from J, leaving 5 bases between. This chain joins TRBV2 and TRBJ1-3; no definite D call. Sequenced input: PBMCs. This sequence was found in a woman between 18 and 29 years old in good health and CMV-seropositive. The CDR3 region has the DNA TGTGCCAGCAGTGAACAGATCTCTGGAAACACCATATATTTT. This encodes CASSEQISGNTIYF.